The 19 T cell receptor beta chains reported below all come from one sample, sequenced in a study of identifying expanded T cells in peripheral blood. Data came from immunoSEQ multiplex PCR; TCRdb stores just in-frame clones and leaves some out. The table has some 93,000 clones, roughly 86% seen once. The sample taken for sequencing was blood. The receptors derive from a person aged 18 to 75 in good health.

The DNA of the CDR3 is TGTGCCAGCAGTGTAGGAACGGCTAGCACAGATACGCAGTATTTT. It translates to CASSVGTASTDTQYF. The chain is built from TRBV6-4 and TRBJ2-3; D uncertain. This CDR3 is built from 15 residues. Germline assignment: CDR1 MRHNA and CDR2 SNTAGT. V was shortened by 4 bases and J by 0 bases, with 11 bases between the two germline ends.

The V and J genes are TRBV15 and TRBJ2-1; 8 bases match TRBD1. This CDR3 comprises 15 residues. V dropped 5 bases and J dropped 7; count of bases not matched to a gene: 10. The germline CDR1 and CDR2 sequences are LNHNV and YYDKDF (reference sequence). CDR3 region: CATSVWRQGINEQFF. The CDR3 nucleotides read TGTGCCACCAGCGTATGGAGACAGGGGATAAATGAGCAGTTCTTC.

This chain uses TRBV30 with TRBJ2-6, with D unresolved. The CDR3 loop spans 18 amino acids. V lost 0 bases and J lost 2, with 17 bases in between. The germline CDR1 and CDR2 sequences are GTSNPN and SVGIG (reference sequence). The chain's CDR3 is CAWSVPHGNTAGANVLTF. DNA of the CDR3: TGTGCCTGGAGTGTACCACATGGTAACACTGCTGGGGCCAACGTCCTGACTTTC.

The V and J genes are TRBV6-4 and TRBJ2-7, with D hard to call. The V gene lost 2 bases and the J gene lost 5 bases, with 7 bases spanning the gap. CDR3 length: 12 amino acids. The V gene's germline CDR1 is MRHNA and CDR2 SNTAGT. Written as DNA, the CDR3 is TGTGCCAGCAGTGACAGCCCCCACGAGCAGTACTTC. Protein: CASSDSPHEQYF.

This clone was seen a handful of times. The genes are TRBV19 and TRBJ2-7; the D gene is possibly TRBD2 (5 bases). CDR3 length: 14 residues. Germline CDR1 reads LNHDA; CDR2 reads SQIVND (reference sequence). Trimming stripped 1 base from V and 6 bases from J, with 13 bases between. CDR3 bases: TGTGCCAGTAGTATAGCCCCCCGGGGTCGCGAGCAGTACTTC. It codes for CASSIAPRGREQYF.

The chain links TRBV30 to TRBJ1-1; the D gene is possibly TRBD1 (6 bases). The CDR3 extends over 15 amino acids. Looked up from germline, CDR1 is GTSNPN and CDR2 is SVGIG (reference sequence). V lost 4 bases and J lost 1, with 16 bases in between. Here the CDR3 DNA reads TGTGCCTGGACAGGGGATGGTTTTGGGAACACTGAAGCTTTCTTT. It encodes CAWTGDGFGNTEAFF. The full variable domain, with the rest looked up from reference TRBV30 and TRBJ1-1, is SQTIHQWPATLVQPVGSPLSLECTVEGTSNPNLYWYRQAAGRGLQLLFYSVGIGQISSEVPQNLSASRPQDRQFILSSKKLLLSDSGFYLCAWTGDGFGNTEAFFGQGTRLTVV.

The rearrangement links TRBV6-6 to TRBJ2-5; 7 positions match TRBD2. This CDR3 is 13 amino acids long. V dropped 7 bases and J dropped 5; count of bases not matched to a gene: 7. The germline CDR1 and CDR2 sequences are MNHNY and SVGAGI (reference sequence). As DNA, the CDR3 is TGTGCCAGCAAGGCTCGGGGAGGGGAGACCCAGTACTTC. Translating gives CASKARGGETQYF.

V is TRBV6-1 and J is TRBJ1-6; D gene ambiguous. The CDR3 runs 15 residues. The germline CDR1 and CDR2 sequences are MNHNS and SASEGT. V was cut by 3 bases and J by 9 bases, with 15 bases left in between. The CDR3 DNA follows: TGTGCCAGCAGTGAGACGGGAGATAGGCCTTCACCCCTCCACTTT. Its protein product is CASSETGDRPSPLHF.

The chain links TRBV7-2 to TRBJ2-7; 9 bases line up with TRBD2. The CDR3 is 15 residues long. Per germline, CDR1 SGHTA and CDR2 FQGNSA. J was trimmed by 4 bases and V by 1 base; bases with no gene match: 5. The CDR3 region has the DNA TGTGCCAGCAGCTTAGGACTAGCGGCTGAATACGAGCAGTACTTC. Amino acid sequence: CASSLGLAAEYEQYF.

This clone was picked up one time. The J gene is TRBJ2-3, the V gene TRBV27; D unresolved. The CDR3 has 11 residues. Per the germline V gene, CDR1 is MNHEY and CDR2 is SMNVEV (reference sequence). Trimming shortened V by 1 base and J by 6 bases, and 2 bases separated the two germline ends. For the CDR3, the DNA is TGTGCCAGCAGTTTATTTGATACGCAGTATTTT. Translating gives CASSLFDTQYF.

The CDR3 sequence is CASSLDAQGYEQYF. CDR3 bases: TGTGCCAGCAGCTTAGATGCACAGGGCTACGAGCAGTACTTC. The chain joins TRBV7-8 to TRBJ2-7, with D possibly matching TRBD1 (6 bases). The CDR3 is made up of 14 amino acids. CDR1 is SGHVS, CDR2 FQNEAQ, per germline. V gave up 1 base and J gave up 3 bases, with 10 bases separating them. Supplemented by reference TRBV7-8 and TRBJ2-7, the full variable domain reads GAGVSQSPRYKVAKRGQDVALRCDPISGHVSLFWYQQALGQGPEFLTYFQNEAQLDKSGLPSDRFFAERPEGSVSTLKIQRTQQEDSAVYLCASSLDAQGYEQYFGPGTRLTVT.

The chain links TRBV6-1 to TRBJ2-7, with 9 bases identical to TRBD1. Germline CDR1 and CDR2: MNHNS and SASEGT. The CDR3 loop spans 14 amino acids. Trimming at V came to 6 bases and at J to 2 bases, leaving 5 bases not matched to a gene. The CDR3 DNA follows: TGTGCCAGCAGCACAGGGGGCGCAACCTACGAGCAGTACTTC. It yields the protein CASSTGGATYEQYF.

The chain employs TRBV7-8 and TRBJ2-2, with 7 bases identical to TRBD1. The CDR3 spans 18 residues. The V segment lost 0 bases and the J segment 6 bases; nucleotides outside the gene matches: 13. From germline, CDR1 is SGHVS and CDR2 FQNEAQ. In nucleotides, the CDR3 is TGTGCCAGCAGCTTAGCGTTGGAGTTGTTGCAGGGGGCCGGGGAGCTGTTTTTT. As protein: CASSLALELLQGAGELFF.

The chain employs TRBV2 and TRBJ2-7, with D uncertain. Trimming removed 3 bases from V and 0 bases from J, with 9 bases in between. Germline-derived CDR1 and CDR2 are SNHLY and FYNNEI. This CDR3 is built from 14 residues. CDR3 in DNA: TGTGCCAGCAGTGATCAAAGGAGCTCCTACGAGCAGTACTTC. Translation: CASSDQRSSYEQYF.

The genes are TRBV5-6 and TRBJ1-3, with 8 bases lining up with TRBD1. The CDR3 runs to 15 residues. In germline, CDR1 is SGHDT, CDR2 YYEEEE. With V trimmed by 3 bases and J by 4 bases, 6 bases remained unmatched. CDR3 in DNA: TGTGCCAGCAGCTCCGAGACAGGGGCAGGAAACACCATATATTTT. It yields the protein CASSSETGAGNTIYF.

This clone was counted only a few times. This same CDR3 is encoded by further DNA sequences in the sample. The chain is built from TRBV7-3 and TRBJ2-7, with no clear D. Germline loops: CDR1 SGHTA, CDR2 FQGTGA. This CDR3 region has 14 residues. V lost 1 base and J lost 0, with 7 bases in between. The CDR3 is CASSLRSGSYEQYF. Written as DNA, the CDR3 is TGTGCCAGCAGCTTAAGATCGGGCTCCTACGAGCAGTACTTC.

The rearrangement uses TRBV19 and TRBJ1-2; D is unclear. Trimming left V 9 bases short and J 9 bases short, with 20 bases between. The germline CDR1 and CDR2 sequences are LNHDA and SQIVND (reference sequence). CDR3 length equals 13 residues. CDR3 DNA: TGTGCCAGCACTCACAACGCGCGCACGAGCTACACCTTC. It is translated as CASTHNARTSYTF. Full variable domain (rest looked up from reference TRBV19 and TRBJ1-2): DGGITQSPKYLFRKEGQNVTLSCEQNLNHDAMYWYRQDPGQGLRLIYYSQIVNDFQKGDIAEGYSVSREKKESFPLTVTSAQKNPTAFYLCASTHNARTSYTFGSGTRLTVV.

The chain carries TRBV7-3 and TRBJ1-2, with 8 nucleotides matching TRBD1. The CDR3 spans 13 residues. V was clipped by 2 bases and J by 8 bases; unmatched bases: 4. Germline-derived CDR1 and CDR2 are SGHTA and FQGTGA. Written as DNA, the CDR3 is TGTGCCAGCAGCTTAGAGACAGGGGTCGGCTACACCTTC. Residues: CASSLETGVGYTF.

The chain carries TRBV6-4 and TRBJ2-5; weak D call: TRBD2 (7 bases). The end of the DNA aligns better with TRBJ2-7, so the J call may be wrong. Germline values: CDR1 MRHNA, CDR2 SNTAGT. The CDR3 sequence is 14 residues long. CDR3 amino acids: CASSDRGGSYEQYF. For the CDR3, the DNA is TGTGCCAGCAGTGACAGGGGGGGCTCCTACGAGCAGTACTTC.